This TCR beta chain came from a study of glioma-infiltrating T cells after dendritic cell vaccination. Study-wide context: Post-vaccination tumor came from repeat resection after recurrence; roughly five pre/post pairs existed.

Some clones are missing from TCRdb's copy, which holds only in-frame ones; the method was immunoSEQ multiplex PCR. The data hold about 160 clones, with roughly nine tenths observed a single time. The time point: after dendritic cell vaccination, including at tumor progression/relapse. The vaccine used monocyte-derived dendritic cells pulsed overnight with autologous tumor lysate. Patients had residual fresh-frozen tumor tissue and more than two years of survival data. Germline CDR1 reads SGHRS; CDR2 reads YFSETQ. Trimming took off 5 bases at V and 8 bases at J, with 13 bases between the two ends. The CDR3 is 12 residues long.

Sequenced material: tumor tissue, taken after dendritic cell vaccination. This receptor was obtained from a human donor with glioblastoma. The J gene is TRBJ1-2, the V gene TRBV5-1, with D uncertain. In DNA form, the CDR3 reads TGCGCCAGCAGTCCCGAAGCTAGAGGCTACACCTTC. It specifies CASSPEARGYTF.